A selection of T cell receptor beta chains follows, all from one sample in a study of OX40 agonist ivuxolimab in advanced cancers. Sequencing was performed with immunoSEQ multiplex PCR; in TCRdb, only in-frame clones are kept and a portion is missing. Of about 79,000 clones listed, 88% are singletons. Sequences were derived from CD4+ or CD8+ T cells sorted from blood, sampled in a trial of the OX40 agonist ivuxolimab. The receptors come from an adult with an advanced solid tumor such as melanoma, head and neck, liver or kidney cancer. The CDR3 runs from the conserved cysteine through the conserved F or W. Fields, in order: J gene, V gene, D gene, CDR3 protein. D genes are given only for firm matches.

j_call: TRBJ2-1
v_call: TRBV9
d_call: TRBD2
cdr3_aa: CASSSRGGVGYNEQFF

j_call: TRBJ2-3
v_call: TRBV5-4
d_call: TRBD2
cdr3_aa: CASSDTSGLTDTQYF

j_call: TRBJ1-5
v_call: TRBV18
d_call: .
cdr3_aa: CASSPRSPGGVDDQPQHF

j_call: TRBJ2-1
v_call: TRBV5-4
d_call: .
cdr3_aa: CASSPGTTYNEQFF

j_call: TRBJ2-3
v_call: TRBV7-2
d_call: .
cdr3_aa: CASSLVTGSRDTQYF

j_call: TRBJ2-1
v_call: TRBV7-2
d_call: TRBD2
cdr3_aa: CASSPTSGSYNEQFF

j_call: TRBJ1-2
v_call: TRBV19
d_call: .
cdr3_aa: CASSIVGRRVRHGYTF

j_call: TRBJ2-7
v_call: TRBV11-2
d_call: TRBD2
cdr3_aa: CASSSGTSGYEQYF

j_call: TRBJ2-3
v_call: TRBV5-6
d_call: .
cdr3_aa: CASSQTDTQYF

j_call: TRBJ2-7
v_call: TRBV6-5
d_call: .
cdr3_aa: CASSPFGGTYEQYF

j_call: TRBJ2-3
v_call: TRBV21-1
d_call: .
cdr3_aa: CASSKVIRASGRWADTQYF